These T cell receptor beta chains were read from a single sample in a study of T cell responses to AZD1222 COVID-19 vaccine. Here immunoSEQ multiplex PCR was the method, and the copy in TCRdb shows in-frame clones only, minus some. The sample includes approximately 120,000 clones, more than 75% of them seen just once. This specimen consisted of peripheral blood, obtained 28 days after the second AZD1222 dose. These receptors came from an adult who received the AZD1222 COVID-19 vaccine. The conserved cysteine and the conserved F or W are not part of the CDR3 here.

v_gene	j_gene	CDR3aa
TRBV7-3	TRBJ2-1	ASSLLGANEQF
TRBV12-3/TRBV12-4	TRBJ2-7	ASSLEAPYEQY
TRBV7-2	TRBJ1-4	ASSFGLLNEKLF
TRBV27	TRBJ1-2	ASKPTDRNYGYT
TRBV2	TRBJ2-1	ASSPRGTRDWEQF
TRBV6-5	TRBJ1-3	ASKAGSGNTIY
TRBV7-2	TRBJ2-1	ASSFPRAGMNEQF
TRBV5-1	TRBJ2-7	ASSSRPTYEQY
TRBV28	TRBJ2-1	ASKTEPTYNEQF
TRBV21-1	TRBJ2-7	ASRTNGTGGPSYEQY
TRBV30	TRBJ2-7	AWSIGQGPSYEQY
TRBV5-1	TRBJ2-1	ASSIRSGGATEQF
TRBV28	TRBJ1-1	ASSLRGLWTEAF
TRBV18	TRBJ2-5	ASSPIRQETQY
TRBV7-2	TRBJ2-1	ASSLREQGPHNEQF
TRBV6-1	TRBJ1-5	ASSETRGPGQPQH
TRBV12-5	TRBJ1-2	ASGSGTVQT
TRBV7-9	TRBJ1-2	ASSLAGQAGYT
TRBV14	TRBJ1-6	ASSQVGQSSPLH
TRBV7-9	TRBJ1-4	ASSLADRGRTNEKLF
TRBV10-3	TRBJ2-3	AISGQAGSTDTQY
TRBV11-3	TRBJ2-2	ASSSETGNTGELF
TRBV7-2	TRBJ2-3	ASSLELPTDTQY
TRBV12-3/TRBV12-4	TRBJ1-1	ASSLSGNTEAF
TRBV5-6	TRBJ2-2	ASSLGRNTGELF
TRBV30	TRBJ2-1	AWTAGPTYNEQF
TRBV15	TRBJ1-1	ATSREQGRLNTEAF
TRBV12-3/TRBV12-4	TRBJ1-6	ASRERQGSPLH
TRBV11-2	TRBJ1-1	ASSLVGDRMNTEAF
TRBV7-9	TRBJ1-2	ASSLDHGYSYGYT
TRBV11-3	TRBJ2-7	ASSNRDSLEQY
TRBV15	TRBJ2-2	ATSRDLADLFNANTGELF
TRBV6-2/TRBV6-3	TRBJ1-1	ASSSFTQSDRDTEAF
TRBV7-9	TRBJ1-1	ASSGPGQGGI
TRBV6-2/TRBV6-3	TRBJ2-5	ASSLAGGVTQY
TRBV18	TRBJ1-5	ASSPAGYGYSNQPQH